Detailed here is one T cell receptor (beta chain). It has no known antigen specificity. No quality values exist for individual bases; no much larger clone is one base distant. The data were obtained in a study of blood T cell repertoires in COVID-19 (dated by TCRdb to about 2020). For the wider study: Collaborator samples came from the United States, Italy and Spain and covered acute and convalescent phases of COVID-19. The material from the prospective study consisted of cDNA or gDNA derived from T cells, B-cell-depleted T cells, or PBMCs. The sample metadata nearly always contained a de-identified subject ID, COVID-19 status, age in years and sex. Deeply sampled blood TCRbeta repertoires from subjects exposed to, actively infected with, or recovered from COVID-19 were included in the dataset. Where available, HLA class I and class II types were obtained from metadata supplied by the sample provider rather than from assay-based typing. Samples were obtained from the ongoing ImmuneRACE study (first 160 participants) and from roughly 1,300 subjects provided by 6 global collaborators. The repertoires were made available in a free public database intended to serve as a resource for research on the immune response to SARS-CoV-2.

TCRbeta CDR3 regions were amplified from genomic DNA by means of the immunoSEQ Assay, a bias-controlled multiplex PCR. In the authors' own workflow: Within the assay, amplification of reference gene primers was used to estimate how many nucleated cells each sample contained. Sequence reads were collapsed and filtered to measure the absolute abundance of every unique TCRbeta CDR3 rearrangement. For each sample, productive Simpson clonality was calculated as the square root of Simpson's diversity index across productive rearrangements. The table was pulled from immuneACCESS by TCRdb, which kept in-frame rearrangements only. Such tables lose some clones; where checked, under half of the loss comes from unresolved V genes, and the rest has no known cause. V, J and clone size reflect that table, while D and trimming were determined from the DNA. This sample is represented by some 230,000 clones; roughly 90% of them were singletons. Approximately 2.1% of the sample goes to the ten largest clones.

The CDR3 measures 15 amino acids from cysteine to phenylalanine. Only the CDR3 part of the read is kept: 45 bases, read in frame from the first base. Trimming takes 2 bases off V and 5 bases off J; junction bases not matched to a gene: 3. What the authors observed across the whole study: Clinical and demographic metadata were provided uncurated, with the amount varying by source and participant.

Another Seattle source contributed samples from volunteer blood donors who had recovered from COVID-19. The collaborating institutions used their own protocols to collect whole blood in K2EDTA tubes. For TCRbeta analysis, collaborator samples were shipped as frozen whole blood, as isolated PBMCs, or as DNA extracted from either sample type. Source material: peripheral blood. Rearrangement joined TRBV23-1 to TRBJ1-3, with 10 bases matching TRBD1. TRBV23-1 is recorded as an ORF, its role being uncertain. The receptor was isolated from a man under 40 who had recovered from COVID-19. For the CDR3, the sequence is CASSQGQGVRNTIYF. The nucleotide sequence reads TGCGCCAGCAGTCAAGGACAGGGGGTGAGAAACACCATATATTTT.